These 8 T cell receptor beta chains were sequenced from one sample in a study of post-analysis software for immune sequencing data. Study observations and caveats: Controls had lower frequencies than patients of roughly five TRBV segments, which included TRBV5-6, TRBV5-1 and TRBV20-1.

Tagging with unique molecular identifiers was a feature of the TCR beta cDNA libraries. Using its own MiXCR run on the PCR reads, TCRdb lists one record per CDR3 protein. The sample lists about 200,000 distinct CDR3 sequences, 25% to 30% occurring once. What these receptors recognize is not known. The specimen sequenced was blood. Source of these receptors: a girl aged 2-17 years with multiple sclerosis.

This clonotype was seen more than once but under ten times. The chain links TRBV12-3 or TRBV12-4 to TRBJ1-2, with no clear D. V was clipped by 7 bases and J by 7 bases, with 10 bases between them. CDR3 length: 11 amino acids. For the CDR3, the DNA is TGTGCCAGCAAGACCTCGGGTGGCTACACCTTC. Its protein is CASKTSGGYTF.

This clonotype has a count of ten or more. The V gene is TRBV5-1, the J gene TRBJ2-5; D is undetermined. The V gene lost 4 bases and the J gene lost 3 bases, with 19 bases spanning the gap. CDR3 size: 16 residues. Germline V lookup: CDR1 SGHRS, CDR2 YFSETQ. The CDR3 region is CASSQMAPRFEETQYF. The CDR3 DNA is TGCGCCAGCAGCCAGATGGCTCCTCGATTTGAAGAGACCCAGTACTTC.

This clonotype was found once. This could be a read error, since a much larger clone is one nucleotide away. V gene TRBV28 combines with J gene TRBJ1-1, with unresolved D. CDR1 and CDR2 (germline): MDHEN, SYDVKM. Trimming took off 5 bases at V and 4 bases at J, with 11 bases between the two ends. The length of the CDR3 is 13 residues. The CDR3 protein is CASSTRLGTEAFF. CDR3 nucleotide sequence: TGTGCCAGCAGTACCAGATTAGGCACTGAAGCTTTCTTT.

This clonotype was seen more than once but under ten times. This chain connects TRBV15 to TRBJ2-7; D not certain. The CDR3 is 13 amino acids. The V and J ends lost 0 bases and 7 bases respectively, with 10 bases between them. CDR1 is LNHNV and CDR2 is YYDKDF in the germline V gene (reference sequence). The CDR3 bases are TGTGCCACCAGCAGAGATGCAGTCGGTGAGCAGTACTTC. This codes for CATSRDAVGEQYF.

This clonotype has only a few counts. The rearrangement links TRBV6-1 to TRBJ2-2; 8 nucleotides agree with TRBD1. V gave up 7 bases and J gave up 1 base; unmatched junction bases: 14. The CDR3 extends over 18 amino acids. CDR1 and CDR2 (germline): MNHNS, SASEGT. The CDR3 is CASTSAVGDRWNTGELFF. The CDR3 region has the DNA TGTGCCAGCACCTCCGCTGTAGGGGACAGGTGGAACACCGGGGAGCTGTTTTTT.

The rearrangement uses TRBV6-1 and TRBJ1-2, with D possibly being TRBD1 (5 bases). Trimming pared 0 bases from V and 3 bases from J, leaving 14 bases between. The CDR3 is 16 amino acids. The germline V gene has CDR1 MNHNS and CDR2 SASEGT. Here the CDR3 DNA reads TGTGCCAGCAGTGAAGCGGGGCCAGGATGGGACTATGGCTACACCTTC. The encoded protein is CASSEAGPGWDYGYTF.

This clonotype was recorded a few times. V gene TRBV12-3 or TRBV12-4 combines with J gene TRBJ1-1, with 7 positions matching TRBD1. V trimming: 6 bases; J trimming: 10 bases; junction bases outside the gene matches: 5. This CDR3 comprises 11 residues. CDR3 bases: TGTGCCAGCAGGAAGACAGGGCGAGCTTTCTTT. Protein product: CASRKTGRAFF.

The sample holds many counts of this clonotype. This chain connects TRBV14 to TRBJ2-6; 7 positions match TRBD1. Germline lookup yields CDR1 SGHDN and CDR2 FVKESK. The CDR3 is made up of 19 amino acids. V trimming: 0 bases; J trimming: 0 bases; junction bases outside the gene matches: 8. The CDR3 DNA sequence: TGTGCCAGCAGCCAAGATGCAGGGGGAGACCCCTCTGGGGCCAACGTCCTGACTTTC. It codes for CASSQDAGGDPSGANVLTF.